This T cell receptor (beta chain) appears in the sequencing data of a study of shared clonotypes between healthy human individuals (dated by TCRdb to 2019 to 2021). In terms of the full investigation: Three men and two women, aged 18 to 49 years, made up the cohort. For each donor, CD4 naive and CD4 memory were each given three plates, CD8 naive was given two plates, and CD8 memory was given one plate. The study deeply sequenced blood TCR repertoires of five healthy adults to estimate repertoire size and the extent of clonotype sharing between individuals. Libraries were prepared and TCR repertoires were sequenced by different laboratories using diverse techniques, in order to increase sequencing depth and limit assay-specific biases. Between about 0.8 and 8.9 billion PBMCs per donor were obtained by leukapheresis.

What the authors observed across the whole study: Naive subsets generally had larger estimated clonotype richness than memory subsets did. When a handful of donors were compared, the shared fraction of clonotypes was about 5.2% for naive CD4, about 4% for naive CD8, 2% to 2.5% for memory CD4, and 0.4% for memory CD8. Sampling was restricted to blood, and TCR repertoires in tissues likely differ from the TCR repertoires found in blood. Higher generation probabilities were observed for clonotypes shared by all four sorted-subset donors than for non-shared clonotypes. Incomplete sequencing was indicated by rarefaction of sorted-subset datasets, despite the large sequencing depth. Pairwise subsampling indicated that sequencing depth was expected to affect the degree of clonotype sharing among donors. Because the study included a small number of donors, the genetic and exposure-history diversity represented was limited.

CD8 naive samples were CD45RO-negative cells positively selected for CCR7, giving a CD45RA+CCR7+ population that excluded TemRA cells. The donors were healthy, HIV-negative adults with no recently reported acute infections or vaccinations. Every donor was a Caucasian adult residing in Nashville, Tennessee, USA. Blood was obtained by leukapheresis, after which PBMCs were separated by Ficoll-Histopaque density gradient centrifugation and cryopreserved in liquid nitrogen vapor phase. Purity and quantity of every magnetically sorted T cell population were checked by analytical flow cytometry. Each sorted fraction had its genomic DNA isolated and then quantified by UV absorbance on a Nanodrop 2000c. TCR CDR3 regions were amplified from genomic DNA by multiplex PCR using the deep immunoSEQ assay. For each cell subset, the extracted genomic DNA was distributed evenly across all wells of several immunoSEQ 96-well plates, and each plate served as one replicate. For sorted subsets, approximately 200 ng of genomic DNA, equivalent to 25,000 to 30,000 T cell genomes, went into each replicate PCR. The purified libraries were quantified using a Qubit 3.0 fluorometer, sized with a Bioanalyzer 2100, and then quantified again using the KAPA Library Quantification kit. Every immunoSEQ 96-well plate was sequenced on a dedicated single-read 150-cycle Illumina NextSeq 550 flow cell. In the paper's pipeline: Because the immunoSEQ output included only junctional sequences and no quality scores, the filtering could not be the same as the filtering used for full-length reads. To assign V/J genes and CDR3, sequences were annotated against IMGT germline references using PyIR, a Python wrapper for IgBLAST v1.9. Any read was removed if the V/J assignment was weak (E-value above 1e-6), the CDR3 was missing, or the read contained stop codons, out-of-frame junctions, or ambiguous translated residues. V3J clonotypes were defined as sequences sharing an identical inferred V gene, J gene, and CDR3 amino acid sequence. Percentage overlap between repertoires was calculated by dividing the number of shared unique clonotypes by the size of the smaller repertoire. Three approaches were used to assess repertoire richness: RTK rarefaction, the Chao1 estimator, and Recon v2.1 estimates of unobserved clonotypes. Generation probabilities for all TCRbeta clonotypes obtained by the gDNA method from a few donors were computed using OLGA. TCRdb re-hosts the immuneACCESS table, in-frame sequences only. Its copies lack some clones; in the studies checked, an unresolved V gene accounts for under half of them, and the cause for the rest is not known. V, J and clone size reflect that table, while D and trimming were determined from the DNA. The sample table contains approximately 2,000,000 clones; only one count was recorded for just over 90% of them. The ten largest clones represent approximately 1.6% of the sample.

Remarks on this clone: Its antigen remains unidentified. No base qualities exist here, and no much larger clone lies one base off it.

Including the terminal cysteine and phenylalanine, the CDR3 comprises 13 residues. The read is trimmed to its CDR3 DNA, 39 bases read in frame from base 1. From the germline V gene (reference sequence), CDR1 is SEHNR and CDR2 is FQNEAQ. Deletion took 2 bases off V and 5 bases off J, with a span of 9 bases between the germline ends. The rearranged segments are TRBV7-9 and TRBJ2-5; the D gene is not confidently resolved. The specimen was naive CD8+ T cells from PBMCs. In light of the paper, this sample's cell subset or site label describes: CD45RA+CCR7+. The TCR sequence derives from a man younger than 35 in good health. Some clones in this sample may be carry-over from other donors' samples. The DNA reads TGTGCCAGCAGCTTATTTCCCCAGGAGACCCAGTACTTC. It codes for CASSLFPQETQYF.